Below are 4 T cell receptor beta chains sequenced from a single sample in a study of CXCR3-negative and CXCR3-positive naive CD8 T cells. General study findings and limits: Relative to CXCR3-negative naive cells, CXCR3-positive naive cells had more hydrophobic TRB CDR3s.

With UMI labels, 5' RACE was used to prepare the TRB cDNA libraries. TCRdb derives one entry per CDR3 protein from the 5' RACE reads, leaving out DNA. Its clone listing holds tens of thousands of distinct CDR3 sequences. The antigens of these receptors remain unknown. The sample comprised naive CXCR3+ CD8+ T cells from blood. Documented subset: CD45RO-CCR7+CD27+CD95- naive CD8+ T cells expressing CXCR3 (TNR3+). All receptors come from a human donor in good health. Some clones in this sample may be carry-over from other donors' samples.

This chain connects TRBV12-3 or TRBV12-4 to TRBJ1-1. The CDR3 sequence is 12 residues long. CDR3 sequence: CASLAKYTEAFF.

The rearrangement joins TRBV3-1 to TRBJ1-2; the TRBD1 assignment by TCRdb is unverifiable without DNA. The CDR3 length is 14 residues. The germline gives CDR1 LGHDT, CDR2 YNNKEL (reference sequence). The CDR3 protein is CASSDLGQNYGYTF.

The chain combines TRBV28 with TRBJ2-1; the D call from TCRdb, TRBD2, cannot be confirmed without DNA. This CDR3 is 16 amino acids long. Germline CDR1 reads MDHEN; CDR2 reads SYDVKM. The CDR3 loop reads CASSSFIAGAANEQFF.

The V and J genes are TRBV9 and TRBJ1-2; TCRdb's assignment of TRBD1 cannot be checked, as there is no DNA. Germline values: CDR1 SGDLS, CDR2 YYNGEE. This CDR3 spans 16 amino acids. CDR3 region: CASNEFRDREGYGYTF.